The present T cell receptor (beta chain) was sequenced within a study of cytomegalovirus exposure and HLA in healthy donors. Study details: Prior work identified 117 million unique TCR beta sequences in approximately 200 million T cells.

Findings and caveats of the study: The authors enumerated around 150 TCR beta chains as linked to cytomegalovirus.

This clone turned up a few times. Its antigen is undetermined. Germline CDR1 reads SGHNT; CDR2 reads YYREEE (reference sequence). V gave up 1 base and J gave up 2 bases, with 8 bases separating them. This CDR3 comprises 14 residues. PCR used 60 Vbeta primers and 13 Jbeta primers. Assay used: immunoSEQ multiplex PCR; TCRdb lists only in-frame clones, some missing. The data contain more than 150,000 clones, more than 60% of them singletons. Material: PBMCs. The chain combines TRBV5-4 with TRBJ2-3, with D uncertain. The receptor's source is a man younger than 30 in good health and CMV-seronegative. The CDR3 loop reads CASSLQRNTDTQYF. The CDR3, as DNA: TGTGCCAGCAGCTTGCAGCGAAACACAGATACGCAGTATTTT.